The 29 T cell receptor beta chains below all came from one sample that was sequenced in a study of blood T cell repertoires in COVID-19 (dated by TCRdb to the early 2020s). The library was generated by the immunoSEQ multiplex PCR assay. TCRdb stores this immuneACCESS table with in-frame sequences only. Part of the clones is absent; in the studies checked, under half of the shortfall reflects unresolved V genes, and no reason is known for the rest. Within this sample are 200,000 to 250,000 clones, with around 80% of them counted one time only. The ten largest clones take up 4.5% to 7% of the sample. Specimen: peripheral blood. The receptor source for this set is an older woman with acute or convalescent COVID-19.

This clone was detected a few times. The V call is TRBV6-5, the J call TRBJ1-5; 7 bases agree with TRBD1. In germline, CDR1 is MNHEY, CDR2 SVGAGI. The CDR3 totals 14 residues. Unmatched junction bases numbered 4, after V lost 4 bases and J lost 4 bases. The CDR3 is CASSFGTDNQPQHF. The CDR3 region has the DNA TGTGCCAGCAGTTTCGGGACAGATAATCAGCCCCAGCATTTT.

The genes are TRBV3-1 (or the pseudogene TRBV3-2) and TRBJ2-2; a possible D gene is TRBD1 (6 bases). Trimming removed 4 bases at V and 0 bases at J, with 12 bases between. Germline V CDR1 and CDR2: LGHDT, YNNKEL (reference sequence). The CDR3 extends over 16 amino acids. This CDR3 reads CASSLRTASNTGELFF. In DNA, the CDR3 is TGTGCCAGCAGCCTTCGGACAGCTTCGAACACCGGGGAGCTGTTTTTT.

This rearrangement joins TRBV19 to TRBJ1-4; 7 bases agree with TRBD1. J was trimmed by 4 bases and V by 3 bases; bases with no gene match: 5. CDR3 length: 15 residues. Germline values: CDR1 LNHDA, CDR2 SQIVND (reference sequence). The CDR3 spells CASSIGDRVNEKLFF. The CDR3 region has the DNA TGTGCCAGTAGTATCGGGGACAGAGTTAATGAAAAACTGTTTTTT.

V usage is TRBV5-1 and J usage is TRBJ2-1; 12 bases are a match to TRBD2. The germline gives CDR1 SGHRS, CDR2 YFSETQ. The CDR3 is made up of 14 amino acids. Trimming at V came to 1 base and at J to 7 bases, leaving 0 bases not matched to a gene. The CDR3 sequence: CASSLTSGGNEQFF. DNA of the CDR3: TGCGCCAGCAGCTTGACTAGCGGGGGGAATGAGCAGTTCTTC. Full variable domain (outside the CDR3, taken from reference TRBV5-1 and TRBJ2-1): KAGVTQTPRYLIKTRGQQVTLSCSPISGHRSVSWYQQTPGQGLQFLFEYFSETQRNKGNFPGRFSGRQFSNSRSEMNVSTLELGDSALYLCASSLTSGGNEQFFGPGTRLTVL.

J is TRBJ1-2 and V is TRBV29-1; 11 bases are a match to TRBD1. CDR1 and CDR2 (germline): SQVTM, ANQGSEA. This CDR3 is built from 13 residues. V dropped 7 bases and J dropped 7; count of bases not matched to a gene: 8. CDR3 loop: CSAGGQGAFGYTF. DNA for the CDR3: TGCAGCGCTGGCGGACAGGGGGCGTTTGGCTACACCTTC.

The chain carries TRBV6-1 and TRBJ2-5, with 11 nucleotides matching TRBD2. Trimming at V came to 3 bases and at J to 3 bases, leaving 6 bases not matched to a gene. In germline, CDR1 is MNHNS, CDR2 SASEGT. The CDR3 is made up of 16 amino acids. This CDR3 is CASSEGLAETEETQYF. The CDR3 nucleotides read TGTGCCAGCAGTGAGGGACTAGCGGAGACCGAAGAGACCCAGTACTTC.

The rearrangement uses TRBV5-4 and TRBJ1-2, with 8 bases that match TRBD1. Germline-derived CDR1 and CDR2 are SGHNT and YYREEE (reference sequence). J lost 2 bases, V lost 4 bases, and 7 bases had no gene match. CDR3 length equals 15 residues. For the CDR3, the DNA is TGTGCCAGCAGCCCCGGGACAGGTGGGAACTATGGCTACACCTTC. Translated, it gives CASSPGTGGNYGYTF.

The table lists this clone with many counts. The chain combines TRBV6-5 with TRBJ1-1; tentatively, D is TRBD1 (5 bases). V was cut by 7 bases and J by 5 bases, with 14 bases left in between. The germline V gene has CDR1 MNHEY and CDR2 SVGAGI. The CDR3 has 13 amino acids. CDR3 coding DNA: TGTGCCAGCACCCACCAGGGTTTAACTGAAGCTTTCTTT. Its protein is CASTHQGLTEAFF.

The V and J genes are TRBV14 and TRBJ1-1; D call uncertain. V lost 0 bases to trimming and J lost 6 bases, with 14 bases between them. The CDR3 extends over 15 amino acids. Germline CDR1 is SGHDN and CDR2 is FVKESK. The CDR3 spells CASSQDTTRRSEAFF. The CDR3 bases are TGTGCCAGCAGCCAAGATACGACACGCCGGTCTGAAGCTTTCTTT.

The rearrangement uses TRBV10-2 and TRBJ1-2; perhaps TRBD1 as D (6 bases). CDR3 length: 14 residues. V lost 7 bases and J 6 bases, leaving 18 bases between the germline ends. In germline, CDR1 is WSHSY, CDR2 SAAADI. DNA for the CDR3: TGCGCCAGCACTTTACAGGGCCTGGAGGATGGCTACACCTTC. It codes for CASTLQGLEDGYTF.

V is TRBV16 and J is TRBJ2-2, with D possibly matching TRBD1 (5 bases). V lost 2 bases and J 2 bases, leaving 6 bases between the germline ends. The CDR3 runs to 14 residues. Looked up from germline, CDR1 is KGHSY and CDR2 is FQNENV. The CDR3: CASSQRGNTGELFF. The CDR3 bases are TGTGCCAGCAGCCAAAGGGGCAACACCGGGGAGCTGTTTTTT.

This clone has a handful of counts. The CDR3 is CSVGREQMNTEAFF. The CDR3 nucleotides read TGCAGCGTTGGGAGGGAACAGATGAACACTGAAGCTTTCTTT. This chain joins TRBV29-1 and TRBJ1-1; D remains ambiguous. Trimming left V 4 bases short and J 0 bases short, with 12 bases between. Germline CDR1 is SQVTM and CDR2 is ANQGSEA. The CDR3 consists of 14 residues.

The J gene is TRBJ2-7, the V gene TRBV5-1; 8 bases line up with TRBD1. J was trimmed by 0 bases and V by 4 bases; bases with no gene match: 6. This CDR3 has 15 amino acids. From germline, CDR1 is SGHRS and CDR2 YFSETQ. CDR3 nucleotides: TGCGCCAGCAGCCTGGAGGACAGGGCCTCCTACGAGCAGTACTTC. It is translated as CASSLEDRASYEQYF.

The chain couples TRBV2 to TRBJ1-1; the D gene is possibly TRBD1 (6 bases). The CDR3 has 16 residues. The V and J ends lost 5 bases and 3 bases respectively, with 19 bases between them. In germline, CDR1 is SNHLY, CDR2 FYNNEI. DNA of the CDR3: TGTGCCAGCAGTTACAACAGGGCGGGGGACTACACTGAAGCTTTCTTT. Protein sequence: CASSYNRAGDYTEAFF.

The genes are TRBV18 and TRBJ1-4; D unresolved. The CDR3 is 15 residues long. The germline V and J ends were trimmed by 5 bases and 4 bases, with 14 bases remaining between them. Per germline, CDR1 KGHSH and CDR2 LQKENI. CDR3 protein: CASSKGGSLNEKLFF. The CDR3 nucleotides are TGTGCCAGCTCAAAGGGAGGGAGCCTTAATGAAAAACTGTTTTTT.

The chain combines TRBV5-1 with TRBJ1-2; TRBD1 aligns across 9 bases. The CDR3 loop spans 13 amino acids. The germline CDR1 and CDR2 sequences are SGHRS and YFSETQ. J gave up 5 bases and V 7 bases, and 6 bases lay outside the gene matches. The CDR3 region is CASGDRVGYGYTF. For the CDR3, the DNA is TGCGCCAGCGGGGACAGGGTGGGGTATGGCTACACCTTC. The complete variable domain, with remaining parts taken from reference TRBV5-1 and TRBJ1-2, reads KAGVTQTPRYLIKTRGQQVTLSCSPISGHRSVSWYQQTPGQGLQFLFEYFSETQRNKGNFPGRFSGRQFSNSRSEMNVSTLELGDSALYLCASGDRVGYGYTFGSGTRLTVV.

The chain uses TRBV3-1 (or the pseudogene TRBV3-2) and TRBJ2-7, with TRBD2 as a possible D gene (6 bases). CDR1 and CDR2 from the germline V gene are LGHDT and YNNKEL (reference sequence). Trimming removed 6 bases from V and 5 bases from J, with 11 bases in between. The CDR3 length is 12 residues. The CDR3 sequence is CASSLGGNEQYF. CDR3 DNA sequence: TGTGCCAGCAGTCTAGGCGGGAACGAGCAGTACTTC.

This rearrangement joins TRBV4-1 to TRBJ1-1; TRBD1 matches at 7 bases. Germline trimming cut 3 bases from V and 4 bases from J; bases unmatched to any gene: 8. The CDR3 loop spans 15 amino acids. The germline V gene has CDR1 MGHRA and CDR2 YSYEKL. The DNA of the CDR3 is TGCGCCAGCAGCCACCCGGACAGGCCGGGCACTGAAGCTTTCTTT. This gives the protein CASSHPDRPGTEAFF.

This clone was picked up a small number of times. The J gene is TRBJ1-6, the V gene TRBV28; D remains unclear. The CDR3 covers 14 residues. V was pared by 5 bases and J by 9 bases, with 14 bases between. Germline CDR1 MDHEN, CDR2 SYDVKM. CDR3 sequence: CASSLGLAGSPLHF. The CDR3 DNA reads as TGTGCCAGCAGTCTAGGACTGGCGGGTTCACCCCTCCACTTT.

The V gene is TRBV7-3, the J gene TRBJ2-5, with D maybe TRBD2 (6 bases). Trimming took 0 bases from V and 2 from J, leaving 7 bases between them. This CDR3 spans 14 amino acids. Germline V gene data show CDR1 as SGHTA and CDR2 as FQGTGA. The CDR3 region is CASSLTGGQETQYF. Written as DNA, the CDR3 is TGTGCCAGCAGCTTAACTGGGGGGCAAGAGACCCAGTACTTC.

The chain links TRBV28 to TRBJ1-2, with TRBD1 matching 8 bases. CDR3 size: 15 residues. The V and J ends lost 5 bases and 6 bases, in that order; junction bases with no gene match: 11. In germline, CDR1 is MDHEN, CDR2 SYDVKM. The CDR3 protein is CASSASLGQGHGYTF. The CDR3 bases are TGTGCCAGCAGTGCCTCCCTAGGACAGGGTCATGGCTACACCTTC.

This clone was seen a handful of times. Additional DNA sequences in this sample encode the identical CDR3. V usage is TRBV28 and J usage is TRBJ1-2; D is ambiguous. The CDR3 consists of 11 residues. Trimming stripped 4 bases from V and 4 bases from J, with 4 bases between. CDR1 MDHEN and CDR2 SYDVKM come from the germline V gene. The CDR3 is CASSSGYGYTF. The CDR3 DNA sequence: TGTGCCAGCAGTTCGGGCTATGGCTACACCTTC.

The chain uses TRBV5-5 and TRBJ1-2; TRBD1 aligns across 7 bases. This CDR3 has 14 residues. Per the germline V gene, CDR1 is SGHKS and CDR2 is YYEKEE (reference sequence). The ends lost 5 bases at V and 4 bases at J; junction bases unmatched: 8. CDR3 loop: CASRSQGGPYGYTF. CDR3 sequence (DNA): TGTGCCAGCAGGTCACAAGGGGGCCCCTATGGCTACACCTTC.

V usage is TRBV4-1 and J usage is TRBJ2-1; 9 nucleotides line up with TRBD2. Trimming at V came to 1 base and at J to 4 bases, leaving 5 bases not matched to a gene. CDR1 and CDR2 from the germline V gene are MGHRA and YSYEKL. CDR3 length equals 16 residues. The CDR3 region has the DNA TGCGCCAGCAGCCAAGGGGTAGCGGGAGCATACAATGAGCAGTTCTTC. Protein product: CASSQGVAGAYNEQFF.

The chain recombines TRBV13 with TRBJ2-2; D unresolved. CDR1 is PRHDT, CDR2 FYEKMQ, per germline (reference sequence). The CDR3 contains 14 residues. The V end lost 5 bases, the J end lost 2 bases, and 9 bases lay between the germline ends. DNA for the CDR3: TGTGCCAGCAGCCAACGACTCAACACCGGGGAGCTGTTTTTT. It specifies CASSQRLNTGELFF.

CDR3 DNA: TGTGCCAGCAGTTTTCAGGGGAGCAATCAGCCCCAGCATTTT. Its translation: CASSFQGSNQPQHF. The chain is built from TRBV27 and TRBJ1-5, with a weak D call TRBD1 (6 bases). Per the germline V gene, CDR1 is MNHEY and CDR2 is SMNVEV (reference sequence). The CDR3 totals 14 residues. The V end lost 3 bases, the J end lost 1 base, and 7 bases lay between the germline ends.

V gene TRBV21-1 combines with J gene TRBJ2-1; the table's D call, TRBD2, was not checked against the DNA. TRBV21-1 is termed a pseudogene. The CDR3 runs 15 residues. The CDR3 spells CASSKEASGIYEQFF. The CDR3 DNA sequence: TGTGCCAGCAGCAAAGAGGCCAGCGGGATCTATGAGCAGTTCTTC.

The V gene is TRBV6-5, the J gene TRBJ1-2; 10 positions match TRBD1. CDR1 MNHEY and CDR2 SVGAGI come from the germline V gene. Trimming cost V 5 bases and J 2 bases; bases outside gene matches: 2. The CDR3 extends over 14 amino acids. CDR3 residues: CASSRGQGNYGYTF. The CDR3 coding sequence is TGTGCCAGCAGTAGGGGACAGGGGAACTATGGCTACACCTTC.

This clone appeared a single time. The gene calls are TRBV7-2 and TRBJ2-3; a possible D gene is TRBD2 (5 bases). The V gene's germline CDR1 is SGHTA and CDR2 FQGNSA. This CDR3 is built from 16 residues. Trimming pared 1 base from V and 4 bases from J, leaving 15 bases between. The CDR3 protein is CASSLVLGRRADTQYF. In DNA form, the CDR3 reads TGTGCCAGCAGCTTAGTACTGGGCAGGCGGGCAGATACGCAGTATTTT.